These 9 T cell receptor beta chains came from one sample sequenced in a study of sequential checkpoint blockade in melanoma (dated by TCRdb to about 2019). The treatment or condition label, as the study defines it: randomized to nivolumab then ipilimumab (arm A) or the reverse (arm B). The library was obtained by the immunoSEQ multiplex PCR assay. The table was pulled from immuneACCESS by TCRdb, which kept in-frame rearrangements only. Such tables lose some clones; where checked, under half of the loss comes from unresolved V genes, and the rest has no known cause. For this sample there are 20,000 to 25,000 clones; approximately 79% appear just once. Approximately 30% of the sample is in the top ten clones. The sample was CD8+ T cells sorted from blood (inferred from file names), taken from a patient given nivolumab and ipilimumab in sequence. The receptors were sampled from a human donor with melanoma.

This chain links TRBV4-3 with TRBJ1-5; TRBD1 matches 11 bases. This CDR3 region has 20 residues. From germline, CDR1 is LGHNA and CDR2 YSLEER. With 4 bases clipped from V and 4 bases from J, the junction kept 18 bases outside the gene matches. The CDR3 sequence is CASSPRYSGGGTGGNQPQHF. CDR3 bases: TGCGCCAGCAGCCCTAGGTATAGTGGTGGGGGGACAGGGGGTAATCAGCCCCAGCATTTT.

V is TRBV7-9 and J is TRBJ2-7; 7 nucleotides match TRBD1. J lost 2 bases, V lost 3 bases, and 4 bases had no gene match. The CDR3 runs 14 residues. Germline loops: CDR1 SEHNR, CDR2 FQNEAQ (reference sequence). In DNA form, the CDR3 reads TGTGCCAGCAGCTTGAACAGGGGCGCCTACGAGCAGTACTTC. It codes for CASSLNRGAYEQYF.

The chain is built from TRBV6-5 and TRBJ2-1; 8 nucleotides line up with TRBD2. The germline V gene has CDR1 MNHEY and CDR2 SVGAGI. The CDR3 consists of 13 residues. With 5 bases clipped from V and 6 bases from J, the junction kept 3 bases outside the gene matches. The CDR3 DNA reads TGTGCCAGCAGTAACGGACTAGCCAATGAGCAGTTCTTC. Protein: CASSNGLANEQFF.

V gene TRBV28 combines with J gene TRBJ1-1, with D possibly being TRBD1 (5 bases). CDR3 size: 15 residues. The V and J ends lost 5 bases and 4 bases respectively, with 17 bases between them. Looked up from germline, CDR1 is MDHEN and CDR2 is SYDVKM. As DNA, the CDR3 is TGTGCCAGCAGTCTGGAACGGGGGGGGAGCACTGAAGCTTTCTTT. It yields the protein CASSLERGGSTEAFF.

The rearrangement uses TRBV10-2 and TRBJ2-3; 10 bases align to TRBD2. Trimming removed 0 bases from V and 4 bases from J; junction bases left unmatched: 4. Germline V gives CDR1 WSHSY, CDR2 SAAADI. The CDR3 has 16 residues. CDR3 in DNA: TGCGCCAGCAGTGAGTCGCCCAGCGGGGGGGCAGATACGCAGTATTTT. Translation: CASSESPSGGADTQYF.

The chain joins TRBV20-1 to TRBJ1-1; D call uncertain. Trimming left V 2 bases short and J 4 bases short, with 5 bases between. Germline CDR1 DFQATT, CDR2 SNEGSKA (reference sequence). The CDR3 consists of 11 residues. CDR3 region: CSARTGTEAFF. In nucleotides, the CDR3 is TGCAGTGCTAGAACGGGCACTGAAGCTTTCTTT.

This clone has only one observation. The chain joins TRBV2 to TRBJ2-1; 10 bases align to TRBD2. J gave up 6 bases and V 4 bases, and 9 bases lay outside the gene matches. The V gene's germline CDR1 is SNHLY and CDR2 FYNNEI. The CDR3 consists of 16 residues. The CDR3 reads CASSGFGLADSNEQFF. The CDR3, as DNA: TGTGCCAGCAGTGGGTTTGGACTAGCGGATTCCAATGAGCAGTTCTTC.

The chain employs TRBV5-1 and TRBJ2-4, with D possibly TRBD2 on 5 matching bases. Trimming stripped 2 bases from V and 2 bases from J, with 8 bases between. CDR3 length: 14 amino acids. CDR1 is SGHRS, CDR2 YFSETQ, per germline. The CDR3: CASSLASPKNIQYF. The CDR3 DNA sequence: TGCGCCAGCAGCTTAGCTAGCCCCAAAAACATTCAGTACTTC.

CDR3 region: CASKATGGSGANVLTF. Written as DNA, the CDR3 is TGTGCCAGCAAAGCAACAGGGGGCTCTGGGGCCAACGTCCTGACTTTC. This chain uses TRBV2 with TRBJ2-6; 8 bases match TRBD1. CDR1 SNHLY and CDR2 FYNNEI come from the germline V gene. The V segment lost 7 bases and the J segment 0 bases; nucleotides outside the gene matches: 5. The CDR3 is 16 amino acids.